The 30 T cell receptor beta chains listed next were all sequenced from one sample in a study of T cell responses to AZD1222 COVID-19 vaccine. TCRdb keeps only in-frame clones here, not all; method: immunoSEQ multiplex PCR. The sample includes some 140,000 clones, roughly 87% of them seen just once. The material was peripheral blood, obtained 28 days after the second AZD1222 dose. The receptors stem from an adult who received the AZD1222 COVID-19 vaccine.

This chain joins TRBV3-1 (or the pseudogene TRBV3-2) and TRBJ1-5; D gene unclear. This CDR3 contains 13 residues. Germline loops: CDR1 LGHDT, CDR2 YNNKEL (reference sequence). Between the trimmed V and J ends, which lost 0 bases and 7 bases, there was a span of 7 bases. The CDR3 protein is CASSQDVGQPQHF. DNA of the CDR3: TGTGCCAGCAGCCAAGATGTAGGCCAGCCCCAGCATTTT.

The J gene is TRBJ1-1, the V gene TRBV4-3; D not certain. Trimming pared 0 bases from V and 5 bases from J, leaving 13 bases between. The CDR3 consists of 15 residues. CDR1 and CDR2 (germline): LGHNA, YSLEER. CDR3 sequence (DNA): TGCGCCAGCAGCCAAGATCTGGGGAAGGGAACTGAAGCTTTCTTT. It codes for CASSQDLGKGTEAFF.

This chain uses TRBV28 with TRBJ1-1; D uncertain. V was cut by 3 bases and J by 4 bases, with 9 bases left in between. This CDR3 contains 13 residues. The germline gives CDR1 MDHEN, CDR2 SYDVKM. The CDR3 sequence: CASSFRASTEAFF. The CDR3 DNA reads as TGTGCCAGCAGTTTCCGGGCGAGCACTGAAGCTTTCTTT.

The V gene is TRBV6-4, the J gene TRBJ1-6; no definite D call. The V end was cut by 3 bases, the J end by 9 bases, with 12 bases between. Germline V gives CDR1 MRHNA, CDR2 SNTAGT. This CDR3 is 14 amino acids long. CDR3 residues: CASSERTRGSPLHF. The DNA for the CDR3 is TGTGCCAGCAGTGAAAGGACCCGGGGTTCACCCCTCCACTTT.

CDR3 coding DNA: TGTGCCAGTAGTTCACAGATTGCCTCCTACGAGCAGTACTTC. Protein sequence: CASSSQIASYEQYF. This chain links TRBV19 with TRBJ2-7; no clear D. The CDR3 spans 14 residues. Germline loops: CDR1 LNHDA, CDR2 SQIVND (reference sequence). V was pared by 5 bases and J by 0 bases, with 11 bases between.

The sample holds one count of this clone. A far larger clone differs by one base, so this is likely a read error. This sequence joins TRBV7-9 and TRBJ2-3; 9 nucleotides match TRBD2. CDR1 is SEHNR, CDR2 FQNEAQ, per germline (reference sequence). This CDR3 region has 14 residues. J lost 3 bases, V lost 2 bases, and 0 bases had no gene match. CDR3 region: CASSLLAGTDTQYF. The CDR3 nucleotides read TGTGCCAGCAGCTTACTAGCGGGAACAGATACGCAGTATTTT.

The CDR3 bases are TGTGCCAGCAGTTACTCGACGACAGGGAACTATGGCTACACCTTC. It codes for CASSYSTTGNYGYTF. The chain has TRBV6-5 and TRBJ1-2, with 7 bases matching TRBD1. V lost 0 bases, J lost 2 bases, and 3 bases stayed unmatched. CDR1 MNHEY and CDR2 SVGAGI come from the germline V gene. CDR3 size: 15 residues.

This chain links TRBV5-4 with TRBJ1-5; TRBD1 might be the D (6 bases). Trimming removed 0 bases at V and 3 bases at J, with 13 bases between. Germline loops: CDR1 SGHNT, CDR2 YYREEE (reference sequence). The CDR3 is 16 amino acids. CDR3 nucleotides: TGTGCCAGCAGCTTGGCCCGGAGACAGGTCAATCAGCCCCAGCATTTT. Its translation: CASSLARRQVNQPQHF.

The chain links TRBV4-2 to TRBJ2-7; 8 nucleotides line up with TRBD1. In germline, CDR1 is LGHNA, CDR2 YNFKEQ. This CDR3 is built from 15 residues. V trimming: 0 bases; J trimming: 0 bases; junction bases outside the gene matches: 1. The CDR3 region is CASSQEDRDSYEQYF. The DNA of the CDR3 is TGTGCCAGCAGCCAAGAGGACAGGGACTCCTACGAGCAGTACTTC.

The chain carries TRBV18 and TRBJ2-1; TRBD1 is a possible D gene (6 bases). This CDR3 has 15 residues. V was cut by 9 bases and J by 6 bases, with 21 bases left in between. Germline V gene data show CDR1 as KGHSH and CDR2 as LQKENI. The CDR3 reads CASLLSTGWVNEQFF. CDR3 DNA sequence: TGTGCCAGTTTATTATCGACAGGATGGGTCAATGAGCAGTTCTTC.

This chain joins TRBV20-1 and TRBJ1-4; the D gene is possibly TRBD1 (5 bases). V gave up 3 bases and J gave up 6 bases, with 14 bases separating them. Germline loops: CDR1 DFQATT, CDR2 SNEGSKA (reference sequence). This CDR3 comprises 14 residues. CDR3 amino acids: CSASGGPSHEKLFF. The CDR3 region has the DNA TGCAGTGCTAGTGGGGGACCGTCACATGAAAAACTGTTTTTT.

The gene calls are TRBV30 and TRBJ2-1; 7 bases fit TRBD2. CDR3 length equals 14 residues. Germline CDR1 and CDR2: GTSNPN and SVGIG (reference sequence). The J segment lost 5 bases and the V segment lost 3 bases, leaving 7 bases of the junction unmatched. The CDR3 DNA reads TGTGCCTGGAGCATCAGCGGGGCCGACAATGAGCAGTTCTTC. It encodes CAWSISGADNEQFF.

The DNA of the CDR3 is TGTGCCAGCAGCGTGTTGGAGCTTCAATACAATGAGCAGTTCTTC. Translation gives CASSVLELQYNEQFF. The chain links TRBV25-1 to TRBJ2-1; D is unresolved. The CDR3 runs 15 residues. The V and J ends lost 6 bases and 4 bases respectively, with 16 bases between them. From germline, CDR1 is MGHDK and CDR2 SYGVNS.

J is TRBJ1-4 and V is TRBV19, with a possible D match to TRBD1 (5 bases). In germline, CDR1 is LNHDA, CDR2 SQIVND (reference sequence). Trimming removed 5 bases from V and 8 bases from J, with 18 bases in between. The CDR3 contains 15 residues. The CDR3 bases are TGTGCCAGTAGTTTCTTAGGGACGGAGGAAGAAAAACTGTTTTTT. Protein sequence: CASSFLGTEEEKLFF.

The genes are TRBV11-3 and TRBJ2-1; 8 bases map to TRBD1. The V gene end was trimmed by 1 base and the J gene end by 3 bases; junction bases not matched to a gene: 2. Germline V gives CDR1 SGHNT, CDR2 YENEEA. This CDR3 region has 15 residues. CDR3 residues: CASSLGGQGYNEQFF. CDR3 bases: TGTGCCAGCAGCTTAGGAGGACAGGGCTACAATGAGCAGTTCTTC.

This chain connects TRBV15 to TRBJ1-5; 8 nucleotides line up with TRBD1. CDR3 length: 15 residues. Germline CDR1 and CDR2: LNHNV and YYDKDF (reference sequence). J was trimmed by 7 bases and V by 0 bases; bases with no gene match: 5. The CDR3 bases are TGTGCCACCAGCAGAGACCGAGCAGGGGGCCAGCCCCAGCATTTT. It specifies CATSRDRAGGQPQHF.

The count of this clone is one. The V gene is TRBV4-3, the J gene TRBJ2-7; possible D gene TRBD1, 5 bases. In germline, CDR1 is LGHNA, CDR2 YSLEER. CDR3 length equals 14 residues. V lost 0 bases and J lost 6, with 12 bases in between. The CDR3 sequence is CASSQDATQGEQYF. The CDR3 coding sequence is TGCGCCAGCAGCCAAGATGCCACCCAGGGCGAGCAGTACTTC.

The chain joins TRBV5-8 to TRBJ1-5, with a possible D match to TRBD1 (5 bases). Germline V gene data show CDR1 as SGHTS and CDR2 as YDEGEE. V lost 0 bases and J 1 base, leaving 14 bases between the germline ends. The length of the CDR3 is 17 residues. The CDR3 region is CASSLAGASMSNQPQHF. CDR3 DNA sequence: TGTGCCAGCAGCTTGGCTGGGGCCTCGATGAGCAATCAGCCCCAGCATTTT.

The chain couples TRBV19 to TRBJ1-1, with no clear D. Trimming shortened V by 6 bases and J by 2 bases, and 1 base separated the two germline ends. The CDR3 runs to 10 residues. CDR1 LNHDA and CDR2 SQIVND come from the germline V gene (reference sequence). DNA of the CDR3: TGTGCCAGTAGAAACACTGAAGCTTTCTTT. Translated: CASRNTEAFF.

This clone came up once. The chain joins TRBV27 to TRBJ1-5; TRBD1 is a possible D gene (5 bases). Germline V gene sequence: CDR1 MNHEY, CDR2 SMNVEV (reference sequence). This CDR3 has 15 residues. The ends were cut back, 2 bases at V and 6 bases at J, with 14 bases in the middle. The CDR3 spells CASSLKGDGGQPQHF. In DNA form, the CDR3 reads TGTGCCAGCAGTTTAAAGGGTGACGGGGGTCAGCCCCAGCATTTT.

The chain carries TRBV6-6 and TRBJ2-5; no definite D call. Trimming took 0 bases from V and 5 from J, leaving 7 bases between them. This CDR3 spans 13 amino acids. Per the germline V gene, CDR1 is MNHNY and CDR2 is SVGAGI (reference sequence). The CDR3 DNA is TGTGCCAGCAGTTACTCAGAGGCGGAGACCCAGTACTTC. This translates into CASSYSEAETQYF.

In this sample, this clone turned up once. This chain joins TRBV7-9 and TRBJ1-1, with a tentative D call TRBD1 (6 bases). Germline assignment: CDR1 SEHNR and CDR2 FQNEAQ (reference sequence). Between the trimmed V and J ends, which lost 3 bases and 3 bases, there was a span of 11 bases. The CDR3 runs 14 residues. The CDR3 reads CASSLRQDHTEAFF. Written as DNA, the CDR3 is TGTGCCAGCAGCTTGCGACAGGATCACACTGAAGCTTTCTTT.

This chain joins TRBV6-5 and TRBJ1-2; 7 positions agree with TRBD1. The CDR3 spans 13 residues. With V trimmed by 5 bases and J by 6 bases, 6 bases remained unmatched. Germline values: CDR1 MNHEY, CDR2 SVGAGI. CDR3 amino acids: CASSPRQGNGYTF. The CDR3 bases are TGTGCCAGCAGTCCGCGACAGGGAAATGGCTACACCTTC.

The chain couples TRBV6-6 to TRBJ1-1, with D unclear. Trimming cost V 5 bases and J 1 base, with 11 bases left between them. CDR3 length equals 14 residues. Germline V gene lookup returns CDR1 MNHNY and CDR2 SVGAGI (reference sequence). This CDR3 is CASSPYPRNTEAFF. DNA for the CDR3: TGTGCCAGCAGTCCCTATCCGCGGAACACTGAAGCTTTCTTT.

This clone was seen a single time. CDR3 nucleotides: TGTGCCAGCAGTGAAAGTGGGAACACTGAAGCTTTCTTT. Its translation is CASSESGNTEAFF. The chain carries TRBV2 and TRBJ1-1; D not certain. Germline V gives CDR1 SNHLY, CDR2 FYNNEI. The CDR3 totals 13 residues. The V end lost 2 bases, the J end lost 1 base, and 5 bases lay between the germline ends.

The chain is built from TRBV6-1 and TRBJ2-1; D is uncertain. The V gene's germline CDR1 is MNHNS and CDR2 SASEGT. V lost 3 bases and J lost 2, with 5 bases in between. This CDR3 contains 13 residues. DNA of the CDR3: TGTGCCAGCAGTGAGGTGGCCTACAATGAGCAGTTCTTC. Protein: CASSEVAYNEQFF.

This chain uses TRBV13 with TRBJ2-2, with D unclear. Germline V CDR1 and CDR2: PRHDT, FYEKMQ (reference sequence). The CDR3 has 13 residues. Trimming took off 2 bases at V and 1 base at J, with 2 bases between the two ends. CDR3 in DNA: TGTGCCAGCAGCTTACAGAACACCGGGGAGCTGTTTTTT. The encoded protein is CASSLQNTGELFF.

The table lists this clone with a count of one. CDR3 coding DNA: TGCAGCGTTGAAGGGGGTGGGGGTTACTACACCTTC. As protein: CSVEGGGGYYTF. The rearrangement uses TRBV29-1 and TRBJ1-2; a weak D match, TRBD1 (5 bases). Trimming removed 1 base from V and 10 bases from J, with 13 bases in between. Germline V lookup: CDR1 SQVTM, CDR2 ANQGSEA. The CDR3 runs to 12 residues.

The chain carries TRBV12-5 and TRBJ2-2; 15 nucleotides line up with TRBD2. CDR1 and CDR2 (germline): LGHNT, FRNRAP. V lost 3 bases, J lost 9 bases, and 8 bases stayed unmatched. This CDR3 comprises 17 residues. DNA of the CDR3: TGTGCTAGTGGTTTCCATGGACTAGCGGGGGGGAAGTGGGAGCTGTTTTTT. Its translation is CASGFHGLAGGKWELFF.

In this sample, this clone turned up once. The chain couples TRBV14 to TRBJ1-2; D unclear. V shed 2 bases and J shed 6 bases, with 13 bases lying between them. The CDR3 has 14 residues. The germline CDR1 and CDR2 sequences are SGHDN and FVKESK. The DNA for the CDR3 is TGTGCCAGCAGCCAATACAGCCTAAGCCATGGCTACACCTTC. Protein sequence: CASSQYSLSHGYTF.